Listed here are 8 T cell receptor beta chains from one sample, sequenced in a study of T cells in Graves' hyperthyroidism and ophthalmopathy. Regions amplified from RNA transcripts were the TCR beta CDR3 regions. First-round RT-PCR of the TCR CDR3 relied on the HTBI primer set. TCRdb used MiXCR to reprocess the multiplex PCR reads, holding one entry per CDR3 protein. The sample has some 300,000 distinct CDR3 sequences, 10% to 15% seen once. The sequenced material came from blood. Every receptor here comes from a woman younger than 45 with Graves' hyperthyroidism that later progressed to Graves' ophthalmopathy.

At least ten counts were recorded for this clonotype. V and J are TRBV20-1 and TRBJ2-3; D might be TRBD2 (7 bases). Trimming removed 6 bases from V and 3 bases from J, with 19 bases in between. Germline V gives CDR1 DFQATT, CDR2 SNEGSKA (reference sequence). This CDR3 is built from 15 residues. CDR3 coding DNA: TGCAGTGCAGAGGGGGGAGCGGGACGGACAGATACGCAGTATTTT. It is translated as CSAEGGAGRTDTQYF.

This clonotype has ten or more counts. The chain links TRBV29-1 to TRBJ2-1; D might be TRBD1 (6 bases). CDR1 and CDR2 (germline): SQVTM, ANQGSEA. Trimming removed 7 bases from V and 0 bases from J, with 13 bases in between. The CDR3 runs to 14 residues. The CDR3 sequence is CSASGVSSYNEQFF. CDR3 nucleotides: TGCAGCGCCTCAGGGGTTAGCTCCTACAATGAGCAGTTCTTC.

This clonotype was picked up many times. The chain joins TRBV24-1 to TRBJ1-2, with no clear D. The germline gives CDR1 KGHDR, CDR2 SFDVKD. The CDR3 contains 12 residues. Trimming removed 9 bases from V and 4 bases from J, with 11 bases in between. CDR3: CATQDQVYGYTF. CDR3 nucleotide sequence: TGTGCCACCCAGGACCAGGTCTATGGCTACACCTTC.

This clonotype was seen ten or more times. This sequence joins TRBV3-1 and TRBJ2-1, with a possible D match to TRBD2 (6 bases). The CDR3 is 16 amino acids. V gave up 4 bases and J gave up 5 bases, with 18 bases separating them. Germline CDR1 LGHDT, CDR2 YNNKEL (reference sequence). CDR3 residues: CASSPPAGLGNNEQFF. The CDR3, as DNA: TGTGCCAGCAGCCCCCCGGCGGGACTCGGCAACAATGAGCAGTTCTTC.

This clonotype came up many times. The gene calls are TRBV27 and TRBJ1-5; 7 nucleotides line up with TRBD1. The CDR3 runs to 14 residues. The germline CDR1 and CDR2 sequences are MNHEY and SMNVEV (reference sequence). V dropped 6 bases and J dropped 6; count of bases not matched to a gene: 8. This CDR3 is CASSKQGSGQPQHF. The CDR3 coding sequence is TGTGCCAGCAGCAAACAGGGGTCGGGTCAGCCCCAGCATTTT.

This clonotype was detected many times. This chain joins TRBV27 and TRBJ2-6; D ambiguous. The CDR3 is 14 residues long. The germline gives CDR1 MNHEY, CDR2 SMNVEV (reference sequence). V was trimmed by 6 bases and J by 2 bases, leaving 8 bases between them. The CDR3 bases are TGTGCCAGCAGCCCCAGTCCTGGGGCCAACGTCCTGACTTTC. The encoded protein is CASSPSPGANVLTF.

This clonotype was counted many times. The chain carries TRBV20-1 and TRBJ2-3; 7 bases match TRBD2. The CDR3 extends over 16 amino acids. Germline V gene sequence: CDR1 DFQATT, CDR2 SNEGSKA (reference sequence). V shed 6 bases, J shed 0 bases, and the junction held 12 bases outside the gene matches. As DNA, the CDR3 is TGCAGTGCCCCTATCGGGCGGGGGTCTAGCACAGATACGCAGTATTTT. Its protein is CSAPIGRGSSTDTQYF.

This clonotype was observed at least ten times. V usage is TRBV7-9 and J usage is TRBJ2-3, with 13 bases that match TRBD2. CDR1 SEHNR and CDR2 FQNEAQ come from the germline V gene (reference sequence). V shed 6 bases and J 5 bases; nucleotides not matched to a gene: 8. This CDR3 is 16 amino acids long. CDR3 in DNA: TGTGCCAGCAGACTAGCGGGAGGGCCGCATATAGATACGCAGTATTTT. This sequence encodes CASRLAGGPHIDTQYF.